Described below is a single TCR beta chain sequence and its context. These data belong to a study of blood T cell repertoires in COVID-19. On the study more broadly: Italy, Spain and the United States were the sources of the convalescent and acute COVID-19 samples. PBMCs, B-cell-depleted T cells, or T cells provided the cDNA or gDNA that made up the material.

CDR1 is DFQATT and CDR2 is SNEGSKA in the germline V gene (reference sequence). The CDR3 extends over 11 amino acids. The V end was cut by 5 bases, the J end by 4 bases, with 8 bases between. Original methodology: Researchers report that nucleated cell counts were estimated from reference gene primer amplification. Assay: immunoSEQ multiplex PCR; the TCRdb copy retains only in-frame clones and omits some. V, J and clone size were drawn from that table, and D and trimming were deduced from the DNA. Of 270,000 or so clones detected, 75% to 90% appear once; the ten largest clones hold around 7.8%. V and J are TRBV20-1 and TRBJ1-1, with D uncertain. Sequencing was done on a sample of peripheral blood. This receptor was identified in a human donor in a cohort sampled during active COVID-19. CDR3 coding DNA: TGCAGTGCTTTGGGGAGCACTGAAGCTTTCTTT. Its translation is CSALGSTEAFF.